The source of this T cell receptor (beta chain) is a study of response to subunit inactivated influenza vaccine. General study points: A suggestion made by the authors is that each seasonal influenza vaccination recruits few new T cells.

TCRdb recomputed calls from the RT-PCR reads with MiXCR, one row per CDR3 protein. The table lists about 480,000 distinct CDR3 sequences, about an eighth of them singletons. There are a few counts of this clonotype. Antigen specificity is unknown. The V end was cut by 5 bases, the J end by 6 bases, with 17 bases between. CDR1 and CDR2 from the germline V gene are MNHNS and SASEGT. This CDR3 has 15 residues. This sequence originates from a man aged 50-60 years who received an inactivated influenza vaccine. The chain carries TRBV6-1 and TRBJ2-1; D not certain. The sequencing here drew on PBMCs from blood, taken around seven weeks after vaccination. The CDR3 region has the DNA TGTGCCAGCAGTCCCTCTGCGAGTGGATTCAATGAGCAGTTCTTC. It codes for CASSPSASGFNEQFF.